The 14 T cell receptor beta chains below all came from one sample that was sequenced in a study of blood T cell repertoires in COVID-19. Libraries were prepared by immunoSEQ multiplex PCR; TCRdb keeps only in-frame clonotypes and omits some of them. The sample shows 75,000 or so clones, approximately 90% of them seen only once. Sequenced input: peripheral blood. The receptor source for this set is an elderly woman with active or convalescent COVID-19.

The chain uses TRBV14 and TRBJ2-7; D is possibly TRBD1 (6 bases). V was cut by 2 bases and J by 3 bases, with 11 bases left in between. There are 14 residues in the CDR3. Germline CDR1 is SGHDN and CDR2 is FVKESK. The CDR3 coding sequence is TGTGCCAGCAGCCAAATGACAGGAGGCTACGAGCAGTACTTC. Its protein product is CASSQMTGGYEQYF.

The chain couples TRBV3-1 (or the pseudogene TRBV3-2) to TRBJ2-3; D perhaps matches TRBD2 (7 bases). The CDR3 is 16 amino acids. Trimming removed 1 base from V and 2 bases from J, with 13 bases in between. From germline, CDR1 is LGHDT and CDR2 YNNKEL (reference sequence). The CDR3 coding sequence is TGTGCCAGCAGCCAAGCCCGGGGGGCCCCCACAGATACGCAGTATTTT. It specifies CASSQARGAPTDTQYF.

The genes are TRBV28 and TRBJ2-2, with a tentative D call TRBD1 (6 bases). This CDR3 comprises 15 residues. Trimming left V 2 bases short and J 1 base short, with 8 bases between. Germline V lookup: CDR1 MDHEN, CDR2 SYDVKM. The CDR3 spells CASSLRGRNTGELFF. CDR3 sequence (DNA): TGTGCCAGCAGTTTAAGGGGGAGGAACACCGGGGAGCTGTTTTTT.

This clone has just a few counts. The chain couples TRBV2 to TRBJ1-5; 9 bases are shared with TRBD1. The CDR3 loop spans 14 amino acids. Germline V gene data show CDR1 as SNHLY and CDR2 as FYNNEI. The V and J ends lost 6 bases and 4 bases, in that order; junction bases with no gene match: 4. The DNA for the CDR3 is TGTGCCAGCAGAGGACAGGGGACTAATCAGCCCCAGCATTTT. Translated: CASRGQGTNQPQHF.

In nucleotides, the CDR3 is TGTGCCAGCAGTGAGTCACAGGGGTCGGCTGAGCAGTTCTTC. Translating gives CASSESQGSAEQFF. The chain recombines TRBV2 with TRBJ2-1, with 7 bases matching TRBD1. Germline assignment: CDR1 SNHLY and CDR2 FYNNEI. V was clipped by 3 bases and J by 9 bases; unmatched bases: 8. CDR3 length: 14 amino acids.

Sample share makes this clone medium-sized. In DNA form, the CDR3 reads TGTGCCAGCAGTCTAAACAGGAATCAGTTCTTC. Its translation: CASSLNRNQFF. The chain couples TRBV12-3 or TRBV12-4 to TRBJ2-1; possibly TRBD1 for D (5 bases). The CDR3 is made up of 11 amino acids. The V gene lost 5 bases and the J gene lost 13 bases, with 12 bases spanning the gap.

The genes are TRBV18 and TRBJ2-7, with 10 bases aligning to TRBD2. This CDR3 spans 16 amino acids. In germline, CDR1 is KGHSH, CDR2 LQKENI. The junction had 5 bases not matched to a gene; V was cut back by 3 bases and J by 0 bases. As DNA, the CDR3 is TGTGCCAGCTCACCGGGACTAGCGACCTACTCCTACGAGCAGTACTTC. Translated, it gives CASSPGLATYSYEQYF.

V is TRBV7-9 and J is TRBJ2-3; 14 bases align to TRBD2. With V trimmed by 1 base and J by 2 bases, 2 bases remained unmatched. This CDR3 has 17 amino acids. Germline CDR1 SEHNR, CDR2 FQNEAQ (reference sequence). The CDR3 bases are TGTGCCAGCAGCTTAGGGACTAGCGGGGGGCACACAGATACGCAGTATTTT. Translation gives CASSLGTSGGHTDTQYF.

The chain employs TRBV24-1 and TRBJ1-1; 8 nucleotides align to TRBD1. V shed 7 bases, J shed 5 bases, and the junction held 8 bases outside the gene matches. The CDR3 is made up of 14 amino acids. The germline CDR1 and CDR2 sequences are KGHDR and SFDVKD. The CDR3 bases are TGTGCCACCAGCCCGGGACAGGAGGCTACTGAAGCTTTCTTT. Translated: CATSPGQEATEAFF.

The J gene is TRBJ2-7, the V gene TRBV7-9; unclear D gene. Trimming removed 3 bases at V and 2 bases at J, with 5 bases between. This CDR3 contains 12 residues. CDR1 is SEHNR and CDR2 is FQNEAQ in the germline V gene (reference sequence). The CDR3 nucleotides are TGTGCCAGCAGCTTGCTAACCTACGAGCAGTACTTC. This gives the protein CASSLLTYEQYF.

This clone was counted a single time. J is TRBJ2-3 and V is TRBV29-1, with TRBD1 matching 10 bases. This CDR3 is 13 amino acids long. CDR1 is SQVTM and CDR2 is ANQGSEA in the germline V gene. J gave up 4 bases and V 6 bases, and 4 bases lay outside the gene matches. In DNA, the CDR3 is TGCAGCGTCGACGGACAGGGGGCAGATACGCAGTATTTT. Its translation: CSVDGQGADTQYF.

The rearrangement joins TRBV5-6 to TRBJ2-5; 8 nucleotides match TRBD1. The germline V gene has CDR1 SGHDT and CDR2 YYEEEE. Unmatched junction bases numbered 6, after V lost 2 bases and J lost 6 bases. The CDR3 runs to 14 residues. Written as DNA, the CDR3 is TGTGCCAGCAGCTTTAGGACAGGGTGGAAGACCCAGTACTTC. Translation gives CASSFRTGWKTQYF.

The chain employs TRBV11-2 and TRBJ2-3; 7 bases line up with TRBD2. V shed 5 bases and J 5 bases; nucleotides not matched to a gene: 7. The germline CDR1 and CDR2 sequences are SGHAT and FQNNGV. The CDR3 covers 14 residues. CDR3 sequence reads: CASSPGGVGDTQYF. The CDR3 DNA is TGTGCCAGCAGCCCGGGGGGAGTGGGAGATACGCAGTATTTT.

CDR3 DNA: TGTGCCAGCAGTCAACACAGGGGTACTACATCCCGCTACACCTTC. This translates into CASSQHRGTTSRYTF. The V and J genes are TRBV28 and TRBJ1-2, with TRBD1 matching over 7 bases. Germline CDR1 MDHEN, CDR2 SYDVKM. This CDR3 is built from 15 residues. Unmatched junction bases numbered 15, after V lost 5 bases and J lost 9 bases.